The present T cell receptor (beta chain) was sequenced within a study of T cells in Graves' hyperthyroidism and ophthalmopathy. Uncontrolled infection, other autoimmune disease, pregnancy or lactation barred patients from enrollment. Using RNA transcripts as the source, TCR beta CDR3 regions were amplified. The TCR CDR3 first-round RT-PCR relied on the HTBI primer set. Each CDR3 protein is one row after TCRdb ran MiXCR on the multiplex PCR reads. The data show around 600,000 distinct CDR3 sequences, with roughly a sixth seen just once and around 3.3% held by the top ten. Many counts were recorded for this clonotype. V lost 4 bases and J lost 1; bases outside the gene matches: 12. Germline CDR1 and CDR2: SGHVS and FQNEAQ. The CDR3 is 18 amino acids.

This clonotype was sampled from a woman aged 40 to 50 with Graves' ophthalmopathy. The genes are TRBV7-8 and TRBJ2-7, with 11 bases lining up with TRBD2. The sequenced sample was blood. DNA of the CDR3: TGTGCCAGCAGCTCTAGAGACCTAGTAGCGGGAGGGTCCTACGAGCAGTACTTC. The encoded protein is CASSSRDLVAGGSYEQYF.